The rows below give T cell receptor beta chains drawn from one sample of a study of a mutant IDH1 vaccine in newly diagnosed glioma. Assay used: immunoSEQ multiplex PCR; TCRdb lists only in-frame clones, some missing. The sample has 30,000 to 40,000 clones; roughly 78% are singletons. The sequencing here drew on PBMCs, taken from a glioma patient treated with radiotherapy, temozolomide or both. The receptors were sampled from a man in his forties with glioma. Some clones in this sample may be carry-over from other donors' samples. The CDR3 runs from the conserved cysteine through the conserved F or W. The order of the fields is D gene, V gene, J gene, clone size, CDR3 DNA, CDR3 protein. D genes are given only for firm matches. For some rows the clone size is stated as once, few or many, or as a class when expanded; others skip it.

d_call: TRBD1; v_call: TRBV2; j_call: TRBJ1-6; clone_size: NA; cdr3_nt: TGTGCCAGCAGGGACAGGTGGTATAATTCACCCCTCCACTTT; cdr3_aa: CASRDRWYNSPLHF
d_call: NA; v_call: TRBV4-3; j_call: TRBJ2-3; clone_size: NA; cdr3_nt: TGCGCCAGCAGCCAAGAAGTCTCCCAGGGCACAGATACGCAGTATTTT; cdr3_aa: CASSQEVSQGTDTQYF
d_call: TRBD1; v_call: TRBV18; j_call: TRBJ1-5; clone_size: NA; cdr3_nt: TGTGCCAGCTCGTACACCGGGACAGGGGGCAATCAGCCCCAGCATTTT; cdr3_aa: CASSYTGTGGNQPQHF
d_call: NA; v_call: TRBV4-1; j_call: TRBJ2-1; clone_size: NA; cdr3_nt: TGCGCCAGCAGCCAAGATCGGCAGGGCAATGAGCAGTTCTTC; cdr3_aa: CASSQDRQGNEQFF
d_call: TRBD2; v_call: TRBV6-5; j_call: TRBJ2-1; clone_size: NA; cdr3_nt: TGTGCCAGCAGTTACTGGAATAGCGGGGGAAGAAATGAGCAGTTCTTC; cdr3_aa: CASSYWNSGGRNEQFF
d_call: NA; v_call: TRBV18; j_call: TRBJ1-2; clone_size: NA; cdr3_nt: TGTGCCAGCTCACCAGGGGGCGAAGGCTACACCTTC; cdr3_aa: CASSPGGEGYTF
d_call: NA; v_call: TRBV5-5; j_call: TRBJ1-5; clone_size: NA; cdr3_nt: TGTGCCAGCAGCCCGCGAGGCAGGCAGCCCCAGCATTTT; cdr3_aa: CASSPRGRQPQHF
d_call: TRBD2; v_call: TRBV6-4; j_call: TRBJ2-1; clone_size: NA; cdr3_nt: TGTGCCAGCAGTGAAAGCGGGGGGTCCTACAATGAGCAGTTCTTC; cdr3_aa: CASSESGGSYNEQFF
d_call: NA; v_call: TRBV4-3; j_call: TRBJ2-5; clone_size: few; cdr3_nt: TGCGCCAGCAGCCAAGATAGTAGCAGAGAGACCCAGTACTTC; cdr3_aa: CASSQDSSRETQYF
d_call: TRBD1; v_call: TRBV10-3; j_call: TRBJ1-2; clone_size: NA; cdr3_nt: TGTGCCATCAGCTCCGGACAGGGGGGAGCTGGCTACACCTTC; cdr3_aa: CAISSGQGGAGYTF
d_call: NA; v_call: TRBV5-1; j_call: TRBJ1-2; clone_size: NA; cdr3_nt: TGCGCCAGCAGCTTGGTCCCGGTTAACTATGGCTACACCTTC; cdr3_aa: CASSLVPVNYGYTF
d_call: NA; v_call: TRBV4-2; j_call: TRBJ1-5; clone_size: NA; cdr3_nt: TGTGCCAGCAGCCAACTTGTGCGAGATCAGCCCCAGCATTTT; cdr3_aa: CASSQLVRDQPQHF
d_call: NA; v_call: TRBV6-1; j_call: TRBJ2-7; clone_size: NA; cdr3_nt: TGTGCCAGCCTCTGGGACGGGAGCTCCTACGAGCAGTACTTC; cdr3_aa: CASLWDGSSYEQYF
d_call: NA; v_call: TRBV5-1; j_call: TRBJ1-3; clone_size: once; cdr3_nt: TGCGCCAGCAGCATGGGGATGGCTGGAAACACCATATATTTT; cdr3_aa: CASSMGMAGNTIYF
d_call: NA; v_call: TRBV30; j_call: TRBJ2-7; clone_size: NA; cdr3_nt: TGTGCCTGGAGGCAGGTGACCTACGAGCAGTACTTC; cdr3_aa: CAWRQVTYEQYF
d_call: NA; v_call: TRBV19; j_call: TRBJ1-1; clone_size: NA; cdr3_nt: TGTGCCAGTAGTATTGAGGGGCAGTTCAACACTGAAGCTTTCTTT; cdr3_aa: CASSIEGQFNTEAFF
d_call: NA; v_call: TRBV28; j_call: TRBJ1-1; clone_size: NA; cdr3_nt: TGTGCCAGCAGTTTTCTGACGGGCGGGCGGACTGAAGCTTTCTTT; cdr3_aa: CASSFLTGGRTEAFF
d_call: TRBD1; v_call: TRBV27; j_call: TRBJ1-2; clone_size: NA; cdr3_nt: TGTGCCAGCAGTGGAGACGGGACAGCCGGCTACACCTTC; cdr3_aa: CASSGDGTAGYTF
d_call: NA; v_call: TRBV9; j_call: TRBJ1-1; clone_size: NA; cdr3_nt: TGTGCCAGCAGCGTAGGGGGCACTGAAGCTTTCTTT; cdr3_aa: CASSVGGTEAFF
d_call: TRBD1; v_call: TRBV6-1; j_call: TRBJ1-4; clone_size: medium-sized; cdr3_nt: TGTGCCAGCAGTGTTCAGGGGGCGCTTTGGGAAAAACTGTTTTTT; cdr3_aa: CASSVQGALWEKLFF
d_call: NA; v_call: TRBV10-2; j_call: TRBJ1-2; clone_size: NA; cdr3_nt: TGCGCCAGCACCTCGGGGGGGAACTATGGCTACACCTTC; cdr3_aa: CASTSGGNYGYTF
d_call: TRBD1; v_call: TRBV7-4; j_call: TRBJ2-7; clone_size: NA; cdr3_nt: TGTGCCAGCAGCATTCGGGACAGGGGTAGCAACGAGCAGTACTTC; cdr3_aa: CASSIRDRGSNEQYF
d_call: TRBD1; v_call: TRBV9; j_call: TRBJ2-5; clone_size: few; cdr3_nt: TGTGCCAGCAGCGTCCGGACAGGGCTGGGAGAGACCCAGTACTTC; cdr3_aa: CASSVRTGLGETQYF
d_call: NA; v_call: TRBV10-2; j_call: TRBJ1-1; clone_size: NA; cdr3_nt: TGCGCCAGCAGGGACAGTTCCACTGAAGCTTTCTTT; cdr3_aa: CASRDSSTEAFF
d_call: TRBD2; v_call: TRBV19; j_call: TRBJ2-6; clone_size: NA; cdr3_nt: TGTGCCAGTAGCCCCGGGAGGGCTCAAACTGGGGCCAACGTCCTGACTTTC; cdr3_aa: CASSPGRAQTGANVLTF
d_call: NA; v_call: TRBV5-4; j_call: TRBJ1-1; clone_size: NA; cdr3_nt: TGTGCCAGCAGCTTGGCTCAGGGTGGTTGGAACACTGAAGCTTTCTTT; cdr3_aa: CASSLAQGGWNTEAFF
d_call: NA; v_call: TRBV10-2; j_call: TRBJ1-5; clone_size: few; cdr3_nt: TGCGCCAGCAGTGAGACGCCTGGCCAGCCCCAGCATTTT; cdr3_aa: CASSETPGQPQHF
d_call: TRBD1; v_call: TRBV9; j_call: TRBJ1-5; clone_size: NA; cdr3_nt: TGTGCCAGCAGCGTAGGAGGGGGCTTTTATCAGCCCCAGCATTTT; cdr3_aa: CASSVGGGFYQPQHF
d_call: NA; v_call: TRBV5-6; j_call: TRBJ2-7; clone_size: NA; cdr3_nt: TGTGCCAGCAGCTTGGGGGACCGATACTCCTACGAGCAGTACTTC; cdr3_aa: CASSLGDRYSYEQYF